This TCR beta chain was found in a study of shared clonotypes between healthy human individuals. Overall study: The cohort comprised a couple of women and a few men. Their ages spanned 18 to 49 years.

Study findings and constraints: In this cohort, only blood was sampled, and tissue repertoires likely differ. What limited the represented genetic and exposure-history diversity was the small number of donors.

Germline CDR1 and CDR2: SGHRS and YFSETQ. V dropped 0 bases and J dropped 4; count of bases not matched to a gene: 3. There are 14 residues in the CDR3. To note about this clone: Antigen specificity is unknown.

Generated by immunoSEQ multiplex PCR, the TCRdb table keeps only in-frame clones and is missing some. The sample has about 490,000 clones, 70% to 85% seen once. Source material: PBMCs. The sequence came from a woman aged 40 to 50 in good health. Some clones in this sample may be carry-over from other donors' samples. J is TRBJ2-5 and V is TRBV5-1; TRBD1 aligns across 7 bases. CDR3 sequence: CASSLGDSRETQYF. CDR3 DNA: TGCGCCAGCAGCTTGGGGGACAGTCGAGAGACCCAGTACTTC.